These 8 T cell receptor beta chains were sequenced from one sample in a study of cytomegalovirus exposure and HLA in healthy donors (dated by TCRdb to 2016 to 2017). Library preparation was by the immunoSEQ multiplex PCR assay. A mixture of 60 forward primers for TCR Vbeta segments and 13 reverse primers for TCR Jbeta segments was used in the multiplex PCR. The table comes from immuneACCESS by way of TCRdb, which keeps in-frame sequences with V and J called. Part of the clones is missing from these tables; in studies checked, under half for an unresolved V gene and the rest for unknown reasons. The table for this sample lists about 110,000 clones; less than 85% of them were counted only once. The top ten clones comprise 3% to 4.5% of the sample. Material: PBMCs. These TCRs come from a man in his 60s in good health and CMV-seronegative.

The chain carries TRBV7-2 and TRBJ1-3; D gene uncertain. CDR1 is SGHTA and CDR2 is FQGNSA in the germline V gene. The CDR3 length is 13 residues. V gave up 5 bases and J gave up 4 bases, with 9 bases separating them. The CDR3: CASSARGGNTIYF. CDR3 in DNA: TGTGCCAGCAGCGCGAGAGGAGGAAACACCATATATTTT. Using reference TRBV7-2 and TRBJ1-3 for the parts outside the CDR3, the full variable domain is GAGVSQSPSNKVTEKGKDVELRCDPISGHTALYWYRQSLGQGLEFLIYFQGNSAPDKSGLPSDRFSAERTGGSVSTLTIQRTQQEDSAVYLCASSARGGNTIYFGEGSWLTVV.

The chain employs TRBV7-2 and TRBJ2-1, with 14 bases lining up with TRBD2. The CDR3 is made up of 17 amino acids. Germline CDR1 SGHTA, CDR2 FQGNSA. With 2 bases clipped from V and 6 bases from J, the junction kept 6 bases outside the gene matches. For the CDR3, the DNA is TGTGCCAGCAGCTTACGCCCGGGACTAGCGGGGGTCAATGAGCAGTTCTTC. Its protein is CASSLRPGLAGVNEQFF.

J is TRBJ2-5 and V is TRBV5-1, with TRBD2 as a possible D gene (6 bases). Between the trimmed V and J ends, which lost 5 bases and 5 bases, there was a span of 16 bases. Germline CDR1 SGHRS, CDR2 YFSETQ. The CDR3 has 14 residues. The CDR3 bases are TGCGCCAGCAGTACCCCGGGCCGGGGGGAGACCCAGTACTTC. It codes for CASSTPGRGETQYF.

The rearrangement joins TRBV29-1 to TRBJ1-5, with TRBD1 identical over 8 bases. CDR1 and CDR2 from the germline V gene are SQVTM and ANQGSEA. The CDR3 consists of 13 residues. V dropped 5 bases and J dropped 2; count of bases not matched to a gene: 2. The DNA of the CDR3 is TGCAGCGTTCTGACAGGGGGCAATCAGCCCCAGCATTTT. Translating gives CSVLTGGNQPQHF.

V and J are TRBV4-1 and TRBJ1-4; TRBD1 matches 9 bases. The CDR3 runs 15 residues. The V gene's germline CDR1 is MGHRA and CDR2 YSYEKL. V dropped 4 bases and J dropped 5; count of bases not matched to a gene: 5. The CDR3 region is CASSLKDRGNEKLFF. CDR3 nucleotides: TGCGCCAGCAGCCTAAAGGACAGGGGAAATGAAAAACTGTTTTTT.

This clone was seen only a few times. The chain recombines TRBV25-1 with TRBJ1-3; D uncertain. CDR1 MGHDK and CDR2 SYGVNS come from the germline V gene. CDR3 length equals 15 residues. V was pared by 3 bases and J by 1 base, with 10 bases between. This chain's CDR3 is CASSESRDSGNTIYF. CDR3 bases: TGTGCCAGCAGTGAGTCCCGGGATTCTGGAAACACCATATATTTT.

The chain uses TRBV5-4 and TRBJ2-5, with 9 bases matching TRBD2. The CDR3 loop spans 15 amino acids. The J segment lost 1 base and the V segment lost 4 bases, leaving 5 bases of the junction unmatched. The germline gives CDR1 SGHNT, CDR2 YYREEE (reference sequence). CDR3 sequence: CASSGGGGAQETQYF. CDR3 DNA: TGTGCCAGCAGCGGGGGCGGGGGGGCCCAAGAGACCCAGTACTTC. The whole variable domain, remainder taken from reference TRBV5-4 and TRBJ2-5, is ETGVTQSPTHLIKTRGQQVTLRCSSQSGHNTVSWYQQALGQGPQFIFQYYREEENGRGNFPPRFSGLQFPNYSSELNVNALELDDSALYLCASSGGGGAQETQYFGPGTRLLVL.

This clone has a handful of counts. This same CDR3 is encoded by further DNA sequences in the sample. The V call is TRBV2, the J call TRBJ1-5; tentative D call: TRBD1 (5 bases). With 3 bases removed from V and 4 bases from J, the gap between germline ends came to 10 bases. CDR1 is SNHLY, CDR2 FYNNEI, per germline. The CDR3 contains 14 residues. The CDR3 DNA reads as TGTGCCAGCAGTGACAGGGTGGGAAATCAGCCCCAGCATTTT. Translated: CASSDRVGNQPQHF.